A selection of T cell receptor beta chains follows, all from one sample in a study of blood T cell repertoires in COVID-19. This table comes from immunoSEQ multiplex PCR, and its TCRdb copy is limited to in-frame clones, with some not included. The sample lists some 190,000 clones; roughly 85% were seen once. The sequenced sample consisted of peripheral blood. These receptors all come from an elderly woman with active or convalescent COVID-19. Both conserved end residues are part of each CDR3. Each record gives: V gene, J gene, CDR3 protein.

>TRBV30|TRBJ1-1
CAWSVRVGSGTVTEAFF
>TRBV15|TRBJ1-1
CATSKRTGGVRMNTEAFF
>TRBV28|TRBJ2-7
CASSSLRGFEQYF
>TRBV2|TRBJ1-5
CASSVEGRYQPQHF
>TRBV27|TRBJ2-4
CASSLIRDFENIQYF
>TRBV18|TRBJ1-2
CASSPTDIWANYGYTF
>TRBV3-1/TRBV3-2|TRBJ1-1
CASSQVGMGTEAFF
>TRBV7-2|TRBJ1-6
CASSRGGSVIYNSPLHF
>TRBV28|TRBJ1-2
CASRLTTGWYGYTF
>TRBV27|TRBJ1-1
CASSFSEWGTWFLNTEAFF
>TRBV7-5|TRBJ1-6
CARPDFNNSPLHF
>TRBV9|TRBJ2-2
CASSVTAGVVGELFF
>TRBV5-1|TRBJ1-1
CASSSFTQGYTEAFF
>TRBV19|TRBJ2-2
CASSIGTSFGELFF
>TRBV18|TRBJ2-1
CASSPPSPGSPQFF
>TRBV7-8|TRBJ2-7
CASSLVTHSYEQYF
>TRBV19|TRBJ2-2
CASSMDTSGITGELFF
>TRBV5-1|TRBJ2-2
CASSLEGGYTGELFF
>TRBV19|TRBJ1-5
CASSIPGPGGNQPQHF
>TRBV28|TRBJ1-5
CASSFMGGGNQPQHF
>TRBV25-1|TRBJ2-1
CATKRGPSGDNEQFF
>TRBV6-5|TRBJ2-7
CASSYWGQEQYF
>TRBV29-1|TRBJ2-2
CSIMADRGTGELFF
>TRBV7-3|TRBJ2-6
CASSLAGGSGANVLTF
>TRBV28|TRBJ2-3
CASSSAEGNTDTQYF
>TRBV6-1|TRBJ2-7
CASSEGATREQYF
>TRBV5-1|TRBJ1-1
CASSPNPQGTNTEAFF
>TRBV12-3/TRBV12-4|TRBJ1-6
CASSGTGAPPLHF
>TRBV9|TRBJ2-3
CASSAPRGIETDTQYF
>TRBV15|TRBJ2-1
CATSREGDRSYNEQFF
>TRBV11-1|TRBJ2-3
CASSLGQYTDTQYF
>TRBV6-1|TRBJ1-5
CASSELNSNQPQHF
>TRBV7-6|TRBJ2-1
CASSPPHGEGTSGGRSYNEQFF
>TRBV28|TRBJ1-2
CASKSGGYTF
>TRBV19|TRBJ1-1
CASSARPGLPLNTEAFF
>TRBV3-1/TRBV3-2|TRBJ2-2
CASSFAGTGELFF
>TRBV30|TRBJ1-1
CAWDGTGVGYTEAFF
>TRBV11-3|TRBJ2-5
CASSPGTRGRVEETQYF
>TRBV7-9|TRBJ1-3
CASSLGQTSGNTIYF
>TRBV9|TRBJ2-1
CASSVVGGQGYNEQFF
>TRBV30|TRBJ2-1
CAWSAAGQVLYNEQFF
>TRBV7-9|TRBJ1-1
CASRPAGTRSEAFF
>TRBV19|TRBJ2-5
CASSNRQGVAETQYF
>TRBV7-6|TRBJ1-1
CASSLFRQGLGEAFF
>TRBV19|TRBJ1-2
CASSIRGEWNGYTF
>TRBV5-5|TRBJ1-2
CASSQAPGANYGYTF
>TRBV5-8|TRBJ1-5
CASSLGQHNQPQHF
>TRBV20-1|TRBJ2-7
CSASNSREQYF
>TRBV28|TRBJ2-3
CAGQTGPDTQYF
>TRBV20-1|TRBJ1-3
CSATGSNTIYF
>TRBV30|TRBJ2-1
CAWSGSGATYNEQFF
>TRBV11-3|TRBJ2-1
CASSLDSSGGNEQFF
>TRBV9|TRBJ2-1
CASSVGPSPHNEQFF
>TRBV18|TRBJ1-2
CASSPEGEGYTF
>TRBV7-3|TRBJ2-7
CASSPRGNYEQYF
>TRBV2|TRBJ1-2
CASSRDRERVYGYTF
>TRBV6-5|TRBJ2-1
CASSFTDREHEQFF